This TCR beta chain comes out of a study of blood T cell repertoires in COVID-19. Study-level information: Material from acute and convalescent COVID-19 was sourced from the United States, Italy and Spain.

In the original analysis: Researchers report that nucleated cell counts were estimated from reference gene primer amplification. The assay was immunoSEQ multiplex PCR, and TCRdb's table has in-frame clones only and misses some. V, J and clone size derive from that table, while D and trimming were established from the DNA sequence. The table shows 180,000 or so clones, with roughly 88% occurring only once. Sequenced material: PBMCs or T cells enriched from blood (not recorded which). This sequence originates from a woman aged 25 to 39 who had recovered from COVID-19.

CDR3 coding DNA: TGTGCCAGCAGTTCAGTGAGTTCAGGGCGTTACGAGCAGTACTTC. Translating it yields CASSSVSSGRYEQYF. V gene TRBV27 combines with J gene TRBJ2-7, with D maybe TRBD1 (5 bases). The CDR3 has 15 residues. Germline V CDR1 and CDR2: MNHEY, SMNVEV (reference sequence). V shed 4 bases and J shed 4 bases, with 17 bases lying between them.